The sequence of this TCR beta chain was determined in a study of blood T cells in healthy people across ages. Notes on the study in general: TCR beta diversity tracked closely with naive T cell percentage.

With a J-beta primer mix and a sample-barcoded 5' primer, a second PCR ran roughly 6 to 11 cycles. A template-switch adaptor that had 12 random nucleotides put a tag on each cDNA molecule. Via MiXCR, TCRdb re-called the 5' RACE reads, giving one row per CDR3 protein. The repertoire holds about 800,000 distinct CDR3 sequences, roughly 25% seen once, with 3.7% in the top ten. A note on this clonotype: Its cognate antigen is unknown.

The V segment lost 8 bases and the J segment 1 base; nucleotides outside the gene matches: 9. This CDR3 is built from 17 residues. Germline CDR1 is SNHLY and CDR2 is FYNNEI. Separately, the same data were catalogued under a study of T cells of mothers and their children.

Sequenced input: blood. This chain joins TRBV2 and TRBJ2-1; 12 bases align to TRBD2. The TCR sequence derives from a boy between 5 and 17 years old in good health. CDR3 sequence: CASVGLAGTDSYNEQFF. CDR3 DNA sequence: TGTGCCAGCGTTGGACTAGCGGGAACCGATTCCTACAATGAGCAGTTCTTC.